These T cell receptor beta chains were read from a single sample in a study of shared clonotypes between healthy human individuals. This table comes from immunoSEQ multiplex PCR, and its TCRdb copy is limited to in-frame clones, with some not included. The sample consists of 85,000 to 100,000 clones, less than 80% of them appearing once. The sequencing input was memory CD8+ T cells sorted from blood. Source of these receptors: a man aged 30 to 39 in good health. Both conserved end residues are part of each CDR3. D genes are given only for firm matches. The listing skips clone size in some rows; elsewhere it reads once, few, many or a size class.

J | V | size | D | CDR3 | DNA
TRBJ2-2 | TRBV7-1 | NA | NA | CASSPRGGANTGELFF | TGTGCCAGCAGCCCCAGGGGGGGAGCGAACACCGGGGAGCTGTTTTTT
TRBJ1-1 | TRBV5-1 | once | TRBD1 | CASSTGGLLNTEAFF | TGCGCCAGCTCGACAGGGGGACTTCTGAACACTGAAGCTTTCTTT
TRBJ1-4 | TRBV28 | NA | TRBD1 | CASSPGTGGFLNEKLFF | TGTGCCAGCAGCCCAGGGACAGGGGGGTTCCTTAATGAAAAACTGTTTTTT
TRBJ2-7 | TRBV10-3 | NA | NA | CASSPGASYEQYF | TGTGCCAGCAGTCCGGGTGCCTCCTACGAGCAGTACTTC
TRBJ1-1 | TRBV2 | NA | TRBD1 | CASSRQGAGTEAFF | TGTGCCAGCAGCCGACAGGGGGCAGGGACTGAAGCTTTCTTT
TRBJ1-4 | TRBV5-6 | NA | NA | CASSFKQANEKLFF | TGTGCCAGCAGCTTTAAGCAGGCTAATGAAAAACTGTTTTTT
TRBJ1-1 | TRBV7-8 | NA | NA | CASSSTRARNTEAFF | TGTGCCAGCAGCTCGACCAGGGCGAGGAACACTGAAGCTTTCTTT
TRBJ2-4 | TRBV18 | NA | TRBD1 | CASSRPGTGGLLAKNIQYF | TGTGCCAGCTCACGCCCCGGGACAGGGGGCTTACTAGCCAAAAACATTCAGTACTTC
TRBJ1-2 | TRBV6-4 | many | NA | CASSDGSSSYGYTF | TGTGCCAGCAGTGACGGGTCCAGTTCCTATGGCTACACCTTC
TRBJ2-1 | TRBV14 | NA | NA | CASSQEPGVQFF | TGTGCCAGCAGCCAAGAACCGGGAGTGCAGTTCTTC
TRBJ2-2 | TRBV6-5 | few | NA | CASSPRPRVTGELFF | TGTGCCAGCAGCCCACGGCCCAGGGTCACCGGGGAGCTGTTTTTT
TRBJ2-5 | TRBV10-3 | NA | NA | CAIRETTQETQYF | TGTGCCATCAGGGAGACGACCCAAGAGACCCAGTACTTC
TRBJ1-5 | TRBV14 | NA | NA | CASSQGLHQPQHF | TGTGCCAGCAGCCAGGGACTTCATCAGCCCCAGCATTTT
TRBJ2-5 | TRBV7-8 | NA | TRBD2 | CASSPNRGLAYGETQYF | TGTGCCAGCAGCCCAAATAGGGGACTAGCGTATGGGGAGACCCAGTACTTC
TRBJ2-7 | TRBV2 | NA | TRBD1 | CASTPGQETYEQYF | TGTGCCAGCACCCCGGGACAGGAAACCTACGAGCAGTACTTC
TRBJ1-3 | TRBV2 | NA | TRBD1 | CASSEAPGQGNTIYF | TGTGCCAGCAGTGAAGCCCCGGGACAGGGGAACACCATATATTTT